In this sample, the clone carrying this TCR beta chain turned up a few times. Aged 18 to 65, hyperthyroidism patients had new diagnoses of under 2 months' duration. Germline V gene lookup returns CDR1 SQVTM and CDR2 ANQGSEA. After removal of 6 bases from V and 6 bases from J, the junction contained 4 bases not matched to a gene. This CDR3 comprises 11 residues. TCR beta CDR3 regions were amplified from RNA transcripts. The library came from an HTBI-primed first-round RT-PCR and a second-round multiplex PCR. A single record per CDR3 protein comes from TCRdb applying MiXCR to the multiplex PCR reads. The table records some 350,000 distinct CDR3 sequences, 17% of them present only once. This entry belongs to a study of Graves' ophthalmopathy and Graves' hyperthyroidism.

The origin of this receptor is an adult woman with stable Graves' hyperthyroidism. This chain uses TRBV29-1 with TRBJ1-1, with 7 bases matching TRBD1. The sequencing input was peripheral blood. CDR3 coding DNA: TGCAGCGTAGACCAGGGGGCTGAAGCTTTCTTT. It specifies CSVDQGAEAFF.